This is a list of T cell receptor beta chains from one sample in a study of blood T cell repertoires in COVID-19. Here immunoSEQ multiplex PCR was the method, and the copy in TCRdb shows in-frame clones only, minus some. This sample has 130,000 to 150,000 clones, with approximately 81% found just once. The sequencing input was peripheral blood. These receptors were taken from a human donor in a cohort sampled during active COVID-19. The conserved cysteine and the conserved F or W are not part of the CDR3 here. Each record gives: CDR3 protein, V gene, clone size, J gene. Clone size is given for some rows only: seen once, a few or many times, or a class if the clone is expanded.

cdr3_aa: ASTTNGVSNQPQH
v_call: TRBV2
clone_size: -
j_call: TRBJ1-5

cdr3_aa: ASSQEAGSTGELF
v_call: TRBV4-3
clone_size: -
j_call: TRBJ2-2

cdr3_aa: ASSSGRGGRLSTQY
v_call: TRBV6-2/TRBV6-3
clone_size: -
j_call: TRBJ2-5

cdr3_aa: ASSPGVTPRDEQF
v_call: TRBV5-4
clone_size: many
j_call: TRBJ2-1

cdr3_aa: ASSPGGGENGYT
v_call: TRBV5-1
clone_size: -
j_call: TRBJ1-2

cdr3_aa: ASSPLLDRANTEAF
v_call: TRBV16
clone_size: -
j_call: TRBJ1-1

cdr3_aa: ASSLEASGGLTDTQY
v_call: TRBV11-2
clone_size: -
j_call: TRBJ2-3

cdr3_aa: ATSPGSYEQY
v_call: TRBV15
clone_size: -
j_call: TRBJ2-7

cdr3_aa: ASSKWARGSGGNTDTQY
v_call: TRBV19
clone_size: once
j_call: TRBJ2-3

cdr3_aa: ASTWDRKNSPLH
v_call: TRBV5-1
clone_size: -
j_call: TRBJ1-6

cdr3_aa: ASRQDTGGGYT
v_call: TRBV4-2
clone_size: -
j_call: TRBJ1-2

cdr3_aa: ATSDVSGGAWEQF
v_call: TRBV24-1
clone_size: -
j_call: TRBJ2-1

cdr3_aa: ASSLTGSNTGELF
v_call: TRBV7-3
clone_size: -
j_call: TRBJ2-2

cdr3_aa: ASSYTTGWTNTEAF
v_call: TRBV28
clone_size: -
j_call: TRBJ1-1

cdr3_aa: ASFGTRGQPQH
v_call: TRBV28
clone_size: -
j_call: TRBJ1-5

cdr3_aa: ASSDTRLNNEQF
v_call: TRBV6-4
clone_size: once
j_call: TRBJ2-1

cdr3_aa: ASSEGGGQSGELF
v_call: TRBV6-1
clone_size: -
j_call: TRBJ2-2

cdr3_aa: ASSQGAQRNTGELF
v_call: TRBV4-1
clone_size: -
j_call: TRBJ2-2

cdr3_aa: ASSSDRGELGEAF
v_call: TRBV27
clone_size: -
j_call: TRBJ1-1

cdr3_aa: ASRGTGHTEAF
v_call: TRBV25-1
clone_size: -
j_call: TRBJ1-1

cdr3_aa: ASSLPASNQPQH
v_call: TRBV6-2/TRBV6-3
clone_size: -
j_call: TRBJ1-5

cdr3_aa: ASSFRDTQETQY
v_call: TRBV5-1
clone_size: -
j_call: TRBJ2-5